These 24 T cell receptor beta chains were sequenced from one sample in a study of tumor-infiltrating lymphocytes in primary liver carcinoma. Starting material of 400 to 600 ng total RNA yielded TCR beta cDNA via a constant-region primer. Slightly modified ARM-PCR with three nested multiplex PCR rounds yielded TCR beta libraries. With TRBV1-TRBV30 forward primers and a C-beta reverse primer, the first two PCR rounds were run for approximately 10 cycles each. MiXCR was run by TCRdb on the multiplex PCR reads, yielding one entry per CDR3 protein. The sample yields approximately 30,000 distinct CDR3 sequences, approximately 71% seen once. Without any cell sorting, 20-30 mg of bulk tissue yielded co-extracted RNA and DNA. The sequencing input was liver tumor tissue from sampling region 3. This sample's subset: tumor region T3, left-lateral pole. The receptors here all came from a woman aged 30 to 39 with primary liver carcinoma and hepatitis B virus infection.

The rearrangement uses TRBV11-3 and TRBJ2-1; 13 nucleotides line up with TRBD2. The ends lost 3 bases at V and 3 bases at J; junction bases unmatched: 11. The CDR3 length is 19 residues. Germline CDR1 is SGHNT and CDR2 is YENEEA. CDR3 loop: CASSLAWTSGSTIYNEQFF. The CDR3 nucleotides read TGTGCCAGCAGCTTGGCGTGGACTAGCGGGAGTACAATCTACAATGAGCAGTTCTTC.

Comments on this clonotype: The junction does not match germline at one end; this may be a read error. The CDR3: CASTISGLIDTQYF. For the CDR3, the DNA is TGTGCCAGCACCATTAGCGGCCTCATAGATACACAGTATTTT. J is TRBJ2-3 and V is TRBV11-3; maybe TRBD2 (6 bases). Looked up from germline, CDR1 is SGHNT and CDR2 is YENEEA. There are 14 residues in the CDR3.

This clonotype is classed as medium-sized (0.01 to 0.1%). The chain links TRBV10-3 to TRBJ1-1; D perhaps matches TRBD1 (6 bases). The germline V gene encodes CDR1 ENHRY and CDR2 SYGVKD. The ends were cut back, 6 bases at V and 0 bases at J, with 14 bases in the middle. CDR3 length: 15 amino acids. The CDR3 DNA sequence: TGTGCCATCAGCACCGGGACAACGCTGAACACTGAAGCTTTCTTT. This translates into CAISTGTTLNTEAFF.

Concerning this clonotype: This clone may be a read error of a much larger clone one base away. The genes are TRBV18 and TRBJ2-1; D gene unclear. V dropped 3 bases and J dropped 10 bases, with 10 bases sitting between them. Germline values: CDR1 KGHSH, CDR2 LQKENI. The CDR3 has 12 amino acids. The CDR3 spells CASSPYISEQFF. CDR3 bases: TGTGCCAGCTCACCCTACATTTCAGAGCAGTTCTTC.

The V call is TRBV6-2 or TRBV6-3, the J call TRBJ2-7, with TRBD2 as a possible D gene (5 bases). The CDR3 is made up of 13 amino acids. V lost 1 base and J 6 bases, leaving 10 bases between the germline ends. The germline V gene has CDR1 MNHEY and CDR2 SVGEGT. CDR3 loop: CASSYFLAGEQYF. The CDR3 coding sequence is TGTGCCAGCAGTTACTTTCTAGCCGGCGAGCAGTACTTC.

Of note for this clonotype: A much larger clone lies a single base off, so this may be a read error. The conserved phenylalanine or tryptophan normally closing the CDR3 is absent here, so this likely arose from a read error. The V gene is TRBV7-9, the J gene TRBJ2-7, with 10 bases matching TRBD1. The CDR3 spans 17 residues. The J segment lost 4 bases and the V segment lost 4 bases, leaving 13 bases of the junction unmatched. The germline V gene has CDR1 SEHNR and CDR2 FQNEAQ (reference sequence). The CDR3 DNA sequence: TGTGCCAGCAGCTCAGAAGTTCCGGGACAGGGGCGGTACGAGCAGTACTCC. It translates to CASSSEVPGQGRYEQYS.

Comments on this clonotype: At one of its ends the junction is not consistent with the germline gene, which may arise from a read error. J is TRBJ2-5 and V is TRBV11-2; tentative D call: TRBD2 (6 bases). Germline values: CDR1 SGHAT, CDR2 FQNNGV. CDR3 length: 16 amino acids. The chain's CDR3 is CAISFRTSTSRETQYF. The CDR3 DNA follows: TGTGCCATCAGCTTTCGAACCAGTACTAGCCGAGAGACCCAGTACTTC.

This rearrangement joins TRBV11-2 to TRBJ1-2, with unresolved D. Trimming stripped 7 bases from V and 5 bases from J, with 14 bases between. The CDR3 is 13 residues long. Germline loops: CDR1 SGHAT, CDR2 FQNNGV. The CDR3 DNA is TGTGCCAGCAATTCCGAGACGGAATATGGCTACACCTTC. It encodes CASNSETEYGYTF.

In this sample, this clonotype turned up many times. The rearrangement links TRBV30 to TRBJ2-1; weak D call: TRBD1 (6 bases). The V end was cut by 4 bases, the J end by 4 bases, with 14 bases between. There are 14 residues in the CDR3. Germline V gene data show CDR1 as GTSNPN and CDR2 as SVGIG (reference sequence). The DNA of the CDR3 is TGTGCCTGGACCCAGGGGTTCTTTTACAATGAGCAGTTCTTC. Amino acids: CAWTQGFFYNEQFF.

As concerns this clonotype: Without the conserved terminal phenylalanine or tryptophan, this CDR3 likely stems from a read error. The chain employs TRBV11-2 and TRBJ2-1; D unresolved. CDR3 size: 13 residues. Germline V CDR1 and CDR2: SGHAT, FQNNGV. The CDR3 nucleotides read TGTGCCAGCGGCTTATCGGTTACGAATCAGCAGTTCCTC. This sequence encodes CASGLSVTNQQFL.

V is TRBV6-5 and J is TRBJ2-7, with D maybe TRBD1 (6 bases). V lost 10 bases and J 0 bases, leaving 19 bases between the germline ends. The CDR3 has 15 amino acids. CDR1 MNHEY and CDR2 SVGAGI come from the germline V gene. The CDR3 spells CANSYEDSSSYEQYF. The DNA of the CDR3 is TGTGCCAACAGCTACGAGGACAGCAGCTCCTACGAGCAGTACTTC.

Turning to this clonotype: It may be a read error: a sequence one base away is much more abundant. J is TRBJ2-6 and V is TRBV4-1; no clear D. The CDR3 is 17 residues long. V was trimmed by 0 bases and J by 0 bases, leaving 9 bases between them. Germline CDR1 MGHRA, CDR2 YSYEKL. The CDR3 coding sequence is TGCGCCAGCAGCCAAGAGCCACATGACTCTGGGGCCAACGTCCTGACTTTC. It translates to CASSQEPHDSGANVLTF.

Regarding this clonotype: A read error is likely, as this CDR3 ends without the conserved phenylalanine or tryptophan. The chain uses TRBV11-3 and TRBJ2-7; 11 bases are a match to TRBD1. Germline V lookup: CDR1 SGHNT, CDR2 YENEEA. This CDR3 contains 15 residues. V lost 1 base, J lost 10 bases, and 9 bases stayed unmatched. The CDR3, as DNA: TGTGCCAGCAGCTTAGGGACAGGGGGCTTCCTCGAACAGTACTAC. It specifies CASSLGTGGFLEQYY.

A word on this clonotype: Its ends do not fully match the called genes, so a read error is possible. V usage is TRBV5-5 and J usage is TRBJ1-6; D is unclear. Germline loops: CDR1 SGHKS, CDR2 YYEKEE (reference sequence). The CDR3 extends over 14 amino acids. DNA for the CDR3: TGTGCCAGCACCTTGGACGTCGGTAATTCACCCCTCCGCTTT. This translates into CASTLDVGNSPLRF.

This clonotype was seen at least ten times. V usage is TRBV11-2 and J usage is TRBJ2-5, with D maybe TRBD2 (5 bases). Germline V gives CDR1 SGHAT, CDR2 FQNNGV. This CDR3 is 14 amino acids long. Trimming pared 3 bases from V and 2 bases from J, leaving 10 bases between. CDR3 nucleotide sequence: TGTGCCAGCAGCTTCAGAGGACTGCAAGAGACCCAGTACTTC. Protein: CASSFRGLQETQYF.

Comments on this clonotype: A much larger clone lies a single base off, so this may be a read error. The J gene is TRBJ1-2, the V gene TRBV11-2; unclear D gene. This CDR3 comprises 13 residues. Per the germline V gene, CDR1 is SGHAT and CDR2 is FQNNGV. The CDR3 loop is CASSFQDNYGYTF. CDR3 coding DNA: TGTGCCAGTAGCTTTCAGGATAACTATGGCTACACCTTC.

This clonotype was seen just once. A much larger clone sits a single nucleotide away, making a read error possible. This chain uses TRBV6-1 with TRBJ2-3; 7 bases match TRBD2. The CDR3 is made up of 16 amino acids. Germline-derived CDR1 and CDR2 are MNHNS and SASEGT. For the CDR3, the DNA is TGTGCCTGCAGTCAATTAGCGGGTTTAACCACAGATACGCAGTATTTT. It translates to CACSQLAGLTTDTQYF.

V usage is TRBV6-5 and J usage is TRBJ2-3; the D call may be TRBD1 or TRBD2 (5 bases each). V shed 5 bases and J shed 11 bases, with 20 bases lying between them. This CDR3 spans 14 amino acids. Germline V CDR1 and CDR2: MNHEY, SVGAGI. CDR3 DNA sequence: TGTGCCAGCAGTCCTAGCCCTCGCGACAGTATGCAGTATTTT. Translation: CASSPSPRDSMQYF.

This clonotype was found a few times. This rearrangement joins TRBV12-3 or TRBV12-4 to TRBJ2-2; 8 bases fit TRBD2. The CDR3 extends over 16 amino acids. The V gene end was trimmed by 3 bases and the J gene end by 9 bases; junction bases not matched to a gene: 12. As DNA, the CDR3 is TGTGCCAGCAGTTTTTCCGGGACGGGGGGGACCTGGGAGCTGTTTTTT. Its protein product is CASSFSGTGGTWELFF.

With respect to this clonotype: Since a much larger clone is just one base distant, this may be a read error. The rearrangement uses TRBV11-2 and TRBJ2-1, with D perhaps matching TRBD1 (6 bases). The CDR3 is 15 amino acids. Germline V gene sequence: CDR1 SGHAT, CDR2 FQNNGV. In DNA form, the CDR3 reads TGTGCCAGCAGCTTAAGTGGGGGCTCCAACAATGAGCAGTTCTTC. This sequence encodes CASSLSGGSNNEQFF.

The chain combines TRBV24-1 with TRBJ2-3; D is uncertain. This CDR3 has 14 residues. Germline assignment: CDR1 KGHDR and CDR2 SFDVKD. V was shortened by 3 bases and J by 12 bases, with 18 bases between the two germline ends. In nucleotides, the CDR3 is TGTGCCACCAGTGATGCTATCAGGACGGTGTCACAGTATTTT. Residues: CATSDAIRTVSQYF.

This clonotype showed up many times. The chain employs TRBV11-2 and TRBJ2-2, with 9 bases that match TRBD2. V shed 6 bases, J shed 2 bases, and the junction held 7 bases outside the gene matches. Germline CDR1 and CDR2: SGHAT and FQNNGV. There are 16 residues in the CDR3. The CDR3 region is CASSRRLAENTGELFF. CDR3 sequence (DNA): TGTGCCAGCAGTCGTCGACTAGCGGAAAACACCGGGGAGCTGTTTTTT.

Worth noting for this clonotype: Germline and junction disagree at one end, which may indicate a read error. CDR3 amino acids: CTSSISGLADTQYF. Here the CDR3 DNA reads TGTACCAGCAGCATTAGCGGCCTCGCAGATACACAGTATTTT. This chain joins TRBV11-3 and TRBJ2-3; the D gene is possibly TRBD2 (6 bases). The CDR3 runs to 14 residues. The germline V gene encodes CDR1 SGHNT and CDR2 YENEEA. Full variable domain (rest looked up from reference TRBV11-3 and TRBJ2-3): EAGVVQSPRYKIIEKKQPVAFWCNPISGHNTLYWYLQNLGQGPELLIRYENEEAVDDSQLPKDRFSAERLKGVDSTLKIQPAELGDSAVYLCTSSISGLADTQYFGPGTRLTVL.

Remarks on this clonotype: This is likely a read error, given that the CDR3 carries no conserved phenylalanine or tryptophan at its end. The chain is built from TRBV10-3 and TRBJ2-5; D not certain. The CDR3 runs to 15 residues. The germline V gene has CDR1 ENHRY and CDR2 SYGVKD. V was trimmed by 1 base and J by 5 bases, leaving 14 bases between them. DNA for the CDR3: TGTGCCATCAGTGAGTTGGCTACCAGACATGAGACCCAGTACGTC. The encoded protein is CAISELATRHETQYV.